This is a list of T cell receptor beta chains from one sample in a study of blood T cell repertoires in COVID-19. Generated by immunoSEQ multiplex PCR, the TCRdb table keeps only in-frame clones and is missing some. The profile covers 50,000 to 55,000 clones, with roughly 85% appearing a single time and less than 3% taken by the ten largest. Sequencing was carried out using peripheral blood. All receptors come from a man older than 75 with acute or convalescent COVID-19. Each CDR3 is given with its conserved first and last residue. A D gene is named only where the DNA matches it firmly. Some rows have no size entry. The others give once, few or many, or a class for an expanded clone.

len	d_gene	v_gene	j_gene	abundance	CDR3aa	CDR3nt
14	TRBD2	TRBV29-1	TRBJ2-3	.	CSVEGGTSTDTQYF	TGCAGCGTTGAGGGGGGGACTAGCACAGATACGCAGTATTTT
15	.	TRBV27	TRBJ1-5	.	CASSLYARGNQPQHF	TGTGCCAGCAGTTTATATGCCAGGGGTAATCAGCCCCAGCATTTT
15	TRBD2	TRBV11-2	TRBJ2-1	.	CASRAGLAVYNEQFF	TGTGCCAGTCGGGCGGGGCTAGCGGTATACAATGAGCAGTTCTTC
15	.	TRBV30	TRBJ2-7	.	CAWSVRQVLTYEQYF	TGTGCCTGGAGTGTACGACAGGTCCTCACCTACGAGCAGTACTTC
18	.	TRBV3-1/TRBV3-2	TRBJ2-3	.	CASSQGSGNPTRTDTQYF	TGTGCCAGCAGCCAAGGTTCCGGGAACCCTACCCGCACAGATACGCAGTATTTT
16	.	TRBV10-1	TRBJ1-3	.	CASSDGPLDKGNTIYF	TGCGCCAGCAGTGATGGACCGCTGGACAAAGGAAACACCATATATTTT
15	.	TRBV4-3	TRBJ2-7	.	CASSQDSRVSYEQYF	TGCGCCAGCAGCCAAGATAGTCGGGTTTCCTACGAGCAGTACTTC
17	TRBD1	TRBV6-1	TRBJ2-7	.	CASSGRTGGFPGYEQYF	TGTGCCAGCAGTGGGCGGACAGGGGGCTTTCCTGGATACGAGCAGTACTTC
16	.	TRBV4-3	TRBJ1-3	.	CASSLQAQSSGNTIYF	TGCGCCAGCAGTCTCCAGGCGCAGAGCTCTGGAAACACCATATATTTT
15	.	TRBV4-1	TRBJ2-6	.	CASSQQGSGANVLTF	TGCGCCAGCAGCCAACAGGGTTCTGGGGCCAACGTCCTGACTTTC
17	TRBD2	TRBV10-1	TRBJ2-3	.	CASSETSGGPKRDTQYF	TGCGCCAGCAGTGAGACTAGCGGGGGGCCCAAACGAGATACGCAGTATTTT
14	.	TRBV19	TRBJ2-2	.	CASSILRNTGELFF	TGTGCCAGTAGTATTCTGAGGAACACCGGGGAGCTGTTTTTT
13	TRBD1	TRBV19	TRBJ1-1	.	CASSVLTGLEAFF	TGTGCCAGTAGTGTCCTGACAGGGCTTGAAGCTTTCTTT
14	.	TRBV14	TRBJ1-1	medium-sized	CASSQELVGTEAFF	TGTGCCAGCAGCCAGGAGCTCGTGGGTACTGAAGCTTTCTTT